The rows below give T cell receptor beta chains drawn from one sample of a study of cytomegalovirus exposure and HLA in healthy donors. The table came from immunoSEQ multiplex PCR; TCRdb's copy has only in-frame clones and leaves some out. There are 160,000 or so clones in the sample; over 70% occur only once, and about 1.4% lies in the top ten. The material sequenced was PBMCs. These receptors were obtained from a woman under 30 in good health and CMV-seronegative. Each CDR3 is given with its conserved first and last residue. Size is stated for part of the rows, as once, few or many counts, or as a class when the clone is expanded.

TRBV4-2,.,TRBJ1-2,CASSQEGHGGSYGYTF
TRBV5-1,.,TRBJ1-1,CASSLQPGQGVGAFF
TRBV5-1,.,TRBJ2-5,CASSQGLEETQYF
TRBV7-9,.,TRBJ2-3,CASSLADRPGSTDTQYF
TRBV4-1,.,TRBJ1-5,CASSQESVNQPQHF
TRBV18,.,TRBJ2-1,CASSPGRGLYNEQFF
TRBV30,.,TRBJ2-3,CAWSPLWGGGGTDTQYF
TRBV5-1,.,TRBJ2-1,CASSLGSLSYNEQFF
TRBV28,.,TRBJ1-5,CASSFEGARNQPQHF
TRBV25-1,.,TRBJ1-2,CASSDSGLLNYGYTF
TRBV5-4,.,TRBJ2-7,CASSRTQLAGSYEQYF
TRBV7-9,.,TRBJ1-1,CASSLERGLGEAFF
TRBV5-1,.,TRBJ1-2,CASSSGVWGPYGYTF
TRBV19,.,TRBJ2-2,CASSITLETSGEFANTGELFF
TRBV4-1,.,TRBJ2-3,CASSQAGVGGGALDTQYF
TRBV6-5,once,TRBJ1-2,CASRDSRGLGYTF
TRBV7-2,.,TRBJ2-5,CASSFFSPGWEETQYF
TRBV5-1,.,.,CASSLDPEYEQYF
TRBV5-6,once,TRBJ1-1,CASSLRQVALMNTEAFF
TRBV5-4,.,TRBJ2-7,CASSPGDRVLYEQYF
TRBV5-8,.,TRBJ1-1,CASSFGRMNTEAFF
TRBV19,.,.,CASSLGLEGEQYF
TRBV27,.,TRBJ2-7,CASSSGLAGAEQYF